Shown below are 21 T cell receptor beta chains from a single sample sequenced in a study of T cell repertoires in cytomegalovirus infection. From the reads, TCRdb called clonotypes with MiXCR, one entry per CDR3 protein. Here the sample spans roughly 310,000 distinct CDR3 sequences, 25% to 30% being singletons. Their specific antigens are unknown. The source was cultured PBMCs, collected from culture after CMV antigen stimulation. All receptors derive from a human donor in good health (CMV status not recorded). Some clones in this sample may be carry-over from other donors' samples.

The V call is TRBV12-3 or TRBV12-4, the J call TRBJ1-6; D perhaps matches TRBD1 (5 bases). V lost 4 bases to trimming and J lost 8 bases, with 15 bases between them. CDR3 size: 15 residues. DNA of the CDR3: TGTGCCAGCAGTTCCCCGGCAGGGCAGGATTCACCCCTCCACTTT. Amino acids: CASSSPAGQDSPLHF.

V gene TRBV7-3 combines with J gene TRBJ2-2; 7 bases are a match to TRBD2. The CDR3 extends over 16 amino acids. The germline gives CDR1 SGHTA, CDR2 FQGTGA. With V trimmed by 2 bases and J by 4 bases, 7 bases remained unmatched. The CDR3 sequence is CASSLSASGITGELFF. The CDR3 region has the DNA TGTGCCAGCAGCTTATCCGCTAGCGGAATCACCGGGGAGCTGTTTTTT.

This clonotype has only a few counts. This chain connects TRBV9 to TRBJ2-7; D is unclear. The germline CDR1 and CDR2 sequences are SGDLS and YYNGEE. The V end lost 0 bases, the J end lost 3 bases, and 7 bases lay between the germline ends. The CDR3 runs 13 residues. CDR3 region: CASSVGNSYEQYF. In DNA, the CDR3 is TGTGCCAGCAGCGTAGGGAACAGCTACGAGCAGTACTTC. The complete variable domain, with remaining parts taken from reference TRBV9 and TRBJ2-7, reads DSGVTQTPKHLITATGQRVTLRCSPRSGDLSVYWYQQSLDQGLQFLIQYYNGEERAKGNILERFSAQQFPDLHSELNLSSLELGDSALYFCASSVGNSYEQYFGPGTRLTVT.

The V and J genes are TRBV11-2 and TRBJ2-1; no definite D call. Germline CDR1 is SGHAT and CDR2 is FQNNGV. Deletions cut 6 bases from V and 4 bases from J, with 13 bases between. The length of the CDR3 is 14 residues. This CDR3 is CASRSATTYNEQFF. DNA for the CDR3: TGTGCCAGCAGGTCAGCCACAACATACAATGAGCAGTTCTTC.

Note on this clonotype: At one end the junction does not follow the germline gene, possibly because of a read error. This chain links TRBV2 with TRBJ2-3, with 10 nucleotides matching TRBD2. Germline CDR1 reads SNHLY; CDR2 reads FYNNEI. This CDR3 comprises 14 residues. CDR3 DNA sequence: TGTGCCAGCCCGGGACTAGCGTTGACAGATATGCAGTATTTT. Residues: CASPGLALTDMQYF.

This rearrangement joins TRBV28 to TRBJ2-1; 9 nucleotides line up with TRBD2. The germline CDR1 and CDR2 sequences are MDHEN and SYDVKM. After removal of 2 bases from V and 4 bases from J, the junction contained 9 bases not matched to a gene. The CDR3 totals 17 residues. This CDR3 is CASSLRIAGVPYNEQFF. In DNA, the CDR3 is TGTGCCAGCAGTTTAAGAATAGCGGGAGTCCCATACAATGAGCAGTTCTTC. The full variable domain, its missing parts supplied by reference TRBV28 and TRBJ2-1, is DVKVTQSSRYLVKRTGEKVFLECVQDMDHENMFWYRQDPGLGLRLIYFSYDVKMKEKGDIPEGYSVSREKKERFSLILESASTNQTSMYLCASSLRIAGVPYNEQFFGPGTRLTVL.

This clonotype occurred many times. The CDR3 nucleotides read TGCGCCAGCAGCCAGCGGTGGGTCGGCTACGAGCAGTACTTC. Amino acids: CASSQRWVGYEQYF. The chain combines TRBV4-1 with TRBJ2-7; D ambiguous. CDR1 is MGHRA and CDR2 is YSYEKL in the germline V gene. This CDR3 is built from 14 residues. The germline V and J ends were trimmed by 3 bases and 3 bases, with 12 bases remaining between them.

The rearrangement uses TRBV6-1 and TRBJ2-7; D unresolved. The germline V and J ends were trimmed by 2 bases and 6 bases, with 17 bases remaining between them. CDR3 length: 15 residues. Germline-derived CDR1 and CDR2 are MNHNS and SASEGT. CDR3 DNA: TGTGCCAGCAGTGAACTGGATAGACCTACGATCGAGCAGTACTTC. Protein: CASSELDRPTIEQYF.

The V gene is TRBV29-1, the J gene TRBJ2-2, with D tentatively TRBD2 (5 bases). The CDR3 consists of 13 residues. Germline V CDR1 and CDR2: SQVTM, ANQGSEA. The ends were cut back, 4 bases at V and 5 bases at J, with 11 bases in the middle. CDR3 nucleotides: TGCAGCGTTGGTGGCGGGTCGACCGGGGAGCTGTTTTTT. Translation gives CSVGGGSTGELFF.

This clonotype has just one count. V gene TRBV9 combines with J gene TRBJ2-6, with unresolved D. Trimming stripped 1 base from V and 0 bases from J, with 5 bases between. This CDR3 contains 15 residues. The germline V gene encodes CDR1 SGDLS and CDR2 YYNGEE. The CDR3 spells CASSVFNSGANVLTF. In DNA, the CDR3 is TGTGCCAGCAGCGTATTCAACTCTGGGGCCAACGTCCTGACTTTC.

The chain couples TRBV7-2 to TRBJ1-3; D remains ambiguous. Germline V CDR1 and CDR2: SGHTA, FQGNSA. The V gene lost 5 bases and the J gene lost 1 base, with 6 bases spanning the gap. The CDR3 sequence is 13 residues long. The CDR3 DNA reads TGTGCCAGCAGCCCTGTTTCTGGAAACACCATATATTTT. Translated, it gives CASSPVSGNTIYF.

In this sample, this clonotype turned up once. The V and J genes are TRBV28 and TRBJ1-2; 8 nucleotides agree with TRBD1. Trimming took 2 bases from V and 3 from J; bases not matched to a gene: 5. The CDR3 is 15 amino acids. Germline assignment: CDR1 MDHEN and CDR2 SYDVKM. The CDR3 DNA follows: TGTGCCAGCAGTTTAGGCCAGGGGGCAGACTATGGCTACACCTTC. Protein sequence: CASSLGQGADYGYTF.

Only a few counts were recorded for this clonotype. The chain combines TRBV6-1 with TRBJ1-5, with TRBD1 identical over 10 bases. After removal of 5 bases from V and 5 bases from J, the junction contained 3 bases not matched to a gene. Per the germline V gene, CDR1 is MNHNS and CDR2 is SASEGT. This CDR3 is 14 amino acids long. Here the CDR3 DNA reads TGTGCCAGCAGTCCGACAGGGGGCCATCAGCCCCAGCATTTT. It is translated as CASSPTGGHQPQHF.

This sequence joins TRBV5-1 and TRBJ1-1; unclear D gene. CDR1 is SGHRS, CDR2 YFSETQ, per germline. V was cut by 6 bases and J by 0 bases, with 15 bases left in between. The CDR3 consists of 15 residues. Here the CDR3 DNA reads TGCGCCAGCAACTCCCTCGGGCAGATGAACACTGAAGCTTTCTTT. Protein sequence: CASNSLGQMNTEAFF.

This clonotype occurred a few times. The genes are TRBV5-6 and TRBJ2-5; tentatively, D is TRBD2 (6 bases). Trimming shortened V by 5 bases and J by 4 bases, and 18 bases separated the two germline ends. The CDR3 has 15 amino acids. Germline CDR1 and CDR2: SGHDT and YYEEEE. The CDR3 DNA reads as TGTGCCAGCAGTGAAGGACTAACCTTGGGAGAGACCCAGTACTTC. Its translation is CASSEGLTLGETQYF.

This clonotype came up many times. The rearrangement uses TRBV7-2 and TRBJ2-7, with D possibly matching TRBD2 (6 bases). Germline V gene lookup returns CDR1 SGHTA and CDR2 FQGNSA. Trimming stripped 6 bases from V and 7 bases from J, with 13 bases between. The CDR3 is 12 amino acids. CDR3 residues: CASRGSGGEQYF. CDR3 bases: TGTGCCAGCAGGGGTAGCGGAGGAGAGCAGTACTTC.

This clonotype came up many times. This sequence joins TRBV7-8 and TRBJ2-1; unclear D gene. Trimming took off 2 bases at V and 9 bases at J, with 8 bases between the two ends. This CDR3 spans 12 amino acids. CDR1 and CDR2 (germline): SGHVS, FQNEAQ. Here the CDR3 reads CASSLRATEQFF. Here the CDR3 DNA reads TGTGCCAGCAGCTTAAGAGCGACTGAGCAGTTCTTC.

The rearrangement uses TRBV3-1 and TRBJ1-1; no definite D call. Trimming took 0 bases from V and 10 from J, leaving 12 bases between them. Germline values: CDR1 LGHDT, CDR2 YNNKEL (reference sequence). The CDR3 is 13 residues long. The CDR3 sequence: CASSQDLAGRAFF. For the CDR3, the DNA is TGTGCCAGCAGCCAAGATCTGGCAGGAAGAGCTTTCTTT. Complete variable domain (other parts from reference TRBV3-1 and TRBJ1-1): DTAVSQTPKYLVTQMGNDKSIKCEQNLGHDTMYWYKQDSKKFLKIMFSYNNKELIINETVPNRFSPKSPDKAHLNLHINSLELGDSAVYFCASSQDLAGRAFFGQGTRLTVV.

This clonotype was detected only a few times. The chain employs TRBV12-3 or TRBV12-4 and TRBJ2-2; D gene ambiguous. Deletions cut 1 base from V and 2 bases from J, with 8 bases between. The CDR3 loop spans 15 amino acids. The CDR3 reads CASSLVFTNTGELFF. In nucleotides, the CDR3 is TGTGCCAGCAGTTTAGTCTTCACTAACACCGGGGAGCTGTTTTTT.

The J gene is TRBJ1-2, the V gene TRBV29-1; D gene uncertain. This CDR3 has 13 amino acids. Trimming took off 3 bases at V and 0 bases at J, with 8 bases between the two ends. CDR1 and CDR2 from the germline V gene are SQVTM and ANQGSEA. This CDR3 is CSVDRRSNYGYTF. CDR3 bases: TGCAGCGTTGACAGGCGATCTAACTATGGCTACACCTTC.

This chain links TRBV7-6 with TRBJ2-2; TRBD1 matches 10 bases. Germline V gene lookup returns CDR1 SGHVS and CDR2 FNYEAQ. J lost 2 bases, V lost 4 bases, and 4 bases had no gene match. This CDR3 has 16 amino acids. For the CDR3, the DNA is TGTGCCAGCAGCTCTCGACAGGGGGCAAACACCGGGGAGCTGTTTTTT. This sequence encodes CASSSRQGANTGELFF.